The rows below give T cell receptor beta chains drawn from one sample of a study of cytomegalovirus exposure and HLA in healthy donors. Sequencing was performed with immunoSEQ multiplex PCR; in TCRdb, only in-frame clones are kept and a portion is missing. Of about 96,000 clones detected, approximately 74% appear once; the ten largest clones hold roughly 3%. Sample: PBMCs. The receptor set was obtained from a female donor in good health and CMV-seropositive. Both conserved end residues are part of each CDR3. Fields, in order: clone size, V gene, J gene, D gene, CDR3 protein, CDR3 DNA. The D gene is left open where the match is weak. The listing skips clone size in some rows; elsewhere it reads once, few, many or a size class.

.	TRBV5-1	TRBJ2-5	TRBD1	CASSWAYSGTGGETQYF	TGCGCCAGCAGCTGGGCATATTCCGGGACAGGGGGAGAGACCCAGTACTTC
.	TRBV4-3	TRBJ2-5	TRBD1	CASSQDPGGQETQYF	TGCGCCAGCAGCCAAGATCCAGGGGGCCAAGAGACCCAGTACTTC
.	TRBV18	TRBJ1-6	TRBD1	CASSPGQGVDNSPLHF	TGTGCCAGCTCACCAGGACAGGGGGTGGATAATTCACCCCTCCACTTT
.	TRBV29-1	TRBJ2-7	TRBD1	CSAGTGGYEQYF	TGCAGCGCTGGGACAGGGGGATACGAGCAGTACTTC
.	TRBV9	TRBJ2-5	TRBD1	CASGSGQGAPETQYF	TGTGCCAGTGGATCGGGGCAGGGGGCGCCTGAGACCCAGTACTTC
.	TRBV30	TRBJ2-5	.	CAWSGVQETQYF	TGTGCCTGGAGTGGAGTCCAAGAGACCCAGTACTTC
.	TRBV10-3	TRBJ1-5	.	CAITSTLGNQPQHF	TGTGCCATCACTAGCACCTTGGGGAATCAGCCCCAGCATTTT
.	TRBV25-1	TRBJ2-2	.	CASSEMQGNTGELFF	TGTGCCAGCAGTGAAATGCAGGGGAACACCGGGGAGCTGTTTTTT
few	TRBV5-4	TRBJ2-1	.	CASSLKQGVVNEQFF	TGTGCCAGCAGCTTGAAACAGGGCGTCGTCAATGAGCAGTTCTTC
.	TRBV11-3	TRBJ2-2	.	CASSLALGELFF	TGTGCCAGCAGCTTAGCTTTGGGGGAGCTGTTTTTT
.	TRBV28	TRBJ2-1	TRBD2	CASSPWTSGGRMQVGYEQFF	TGTGCCAGCAGTCCTTGGACTAGCGGGGGGCGGATGCAAGTCGGTTATGAGCAGTTCTTC
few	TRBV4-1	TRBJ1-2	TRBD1	CASSQSPGQLYGYTF	TGCGCCAGCAGCCAGAGCCCGGGACAGCTCTATGGCTACACCTTC
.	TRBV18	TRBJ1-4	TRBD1	CASSPLTGGDEKLFF	TGTGCCAGCTCACCCCTGACAGGGGGCGATGAAAAACTGTTTTTT
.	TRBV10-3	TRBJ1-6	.	CAISEDSSNSPLHF	TGTGCCATCAGTGAAGACAGCTCCAATTCACCCCTCCACTTT
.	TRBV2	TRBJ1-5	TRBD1	CASSDQGASNQPQHF	TGTGCCAGCAGTGATCAGGGGGCAAGCAATCAGCCCCAGCATTTT
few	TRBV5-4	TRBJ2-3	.	CASSLDASSTDTQYF	TGTGCCAGCAGCTTGGATGCGTCTAGCACAGATACGCAGTATTTT
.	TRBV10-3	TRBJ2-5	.	CAISELSQETQYF	TGTGCCATCAGTGAATTGAGCCAAGAGACCCAGTACTTC
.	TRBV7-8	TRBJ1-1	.	CASSLAHMNTEAFF	TGTGCCAGCAGCTTAGCCCACATGAACACTGAAGCTTTCTTT
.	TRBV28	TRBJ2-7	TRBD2	CASSSAAGVSEQYF	TGTGCCAGCAGTTCCGCAGCGGGGGTGAGCGAGCAGTACTTC
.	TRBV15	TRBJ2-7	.	CATSMDSSYEQYF	TGTGCCACCAGCATGGACAGCTCCTACGAGCAGTACTTC
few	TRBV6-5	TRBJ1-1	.	CASSYSWGEGTEAFF	TGTGCCAGCAGTTACTCGTGGGGGGAGGGCACTGAAGCTTTCTTT
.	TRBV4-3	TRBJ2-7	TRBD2	CASSQDLGHTTSGIYEQYF	TGCGCCAGCAGCCAAGATTTGGGACACACGACTAGCGGGATCTACGAGCAGTACTTC
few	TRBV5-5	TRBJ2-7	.	CASSLPGWHEQYF	TGTGCCAGCAGCTTGCCAGGGTGGCACGAGCAGTACTTC
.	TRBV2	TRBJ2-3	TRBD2	CASREGLAGGGDTQYF	TGTGCCAGCAGGGAGGGACTAGCGGGAGGCGGAGATACGCAGTATTTT
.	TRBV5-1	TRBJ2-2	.	CASSLVAGELFF	TGCGCCAGCAGCTTGGTTGCGGGGGAGCTGTTTTTT
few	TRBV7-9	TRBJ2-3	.	CASNEVPGTQYF	TGTGCCAGCAACGAAGTACCCGGTACGCAGTATTTT
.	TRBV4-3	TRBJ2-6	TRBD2	CASSPSLGGGSSGANVLTF	TGCGCCAGCAGCCCCTCACTGGGCGGGGGGTCCTCTGGGGCCAACGTCCTGACTTTC
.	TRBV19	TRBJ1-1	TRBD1	CASEDRAITTEAFF	TGTGCCAGCGAGGACAGGGCCATTACCACTGAAGCTTTCTTT
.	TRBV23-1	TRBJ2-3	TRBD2	CATQCPRERQDTQYF	TGCGCCACCCAGTGCCCGCGGGAGAGACAAGATACGCAGTATTTT